This note documents a single T cell receptor beta chain sequence. Its target is unknown. Expressed TCRB transcripts were sequenced, since all the RNA that had been isolated was reverse transcribed. Generated by immunoSEQ multiplex PCR, the TCRdb table keeps only in-frame clones and is missing some. This table has hundreds of thousands of clones, 15% to 20% appearing once. V was cut by 5 bases and J by 3 bases, with 12 bases left in between. Germline lookup yields CDR1 LGHNA and CDR2 YSLEER. The CDR3 is 14 amino acids. These data are taken from a study of beta chain features in type 1 diabetes. General study findings and limits: Type 1 diabetes patients had VDJ junctions that carried fewer insertions and more deletions.

The clonotype was recovered from a woman younger than 35 in good health. The chain carries TRBV4-3 and TRBJ2-3; TRBD1 might be the D (5 bases). Sequenced input: naive CD4+ T cells from blood. CDR3 residues: CASSSRQGTDTQYF. CDR3 nucleotide sequence: TGCGCCAGCAGCTCAAGGCAGGGAACAGATACGCAGTATTTT.